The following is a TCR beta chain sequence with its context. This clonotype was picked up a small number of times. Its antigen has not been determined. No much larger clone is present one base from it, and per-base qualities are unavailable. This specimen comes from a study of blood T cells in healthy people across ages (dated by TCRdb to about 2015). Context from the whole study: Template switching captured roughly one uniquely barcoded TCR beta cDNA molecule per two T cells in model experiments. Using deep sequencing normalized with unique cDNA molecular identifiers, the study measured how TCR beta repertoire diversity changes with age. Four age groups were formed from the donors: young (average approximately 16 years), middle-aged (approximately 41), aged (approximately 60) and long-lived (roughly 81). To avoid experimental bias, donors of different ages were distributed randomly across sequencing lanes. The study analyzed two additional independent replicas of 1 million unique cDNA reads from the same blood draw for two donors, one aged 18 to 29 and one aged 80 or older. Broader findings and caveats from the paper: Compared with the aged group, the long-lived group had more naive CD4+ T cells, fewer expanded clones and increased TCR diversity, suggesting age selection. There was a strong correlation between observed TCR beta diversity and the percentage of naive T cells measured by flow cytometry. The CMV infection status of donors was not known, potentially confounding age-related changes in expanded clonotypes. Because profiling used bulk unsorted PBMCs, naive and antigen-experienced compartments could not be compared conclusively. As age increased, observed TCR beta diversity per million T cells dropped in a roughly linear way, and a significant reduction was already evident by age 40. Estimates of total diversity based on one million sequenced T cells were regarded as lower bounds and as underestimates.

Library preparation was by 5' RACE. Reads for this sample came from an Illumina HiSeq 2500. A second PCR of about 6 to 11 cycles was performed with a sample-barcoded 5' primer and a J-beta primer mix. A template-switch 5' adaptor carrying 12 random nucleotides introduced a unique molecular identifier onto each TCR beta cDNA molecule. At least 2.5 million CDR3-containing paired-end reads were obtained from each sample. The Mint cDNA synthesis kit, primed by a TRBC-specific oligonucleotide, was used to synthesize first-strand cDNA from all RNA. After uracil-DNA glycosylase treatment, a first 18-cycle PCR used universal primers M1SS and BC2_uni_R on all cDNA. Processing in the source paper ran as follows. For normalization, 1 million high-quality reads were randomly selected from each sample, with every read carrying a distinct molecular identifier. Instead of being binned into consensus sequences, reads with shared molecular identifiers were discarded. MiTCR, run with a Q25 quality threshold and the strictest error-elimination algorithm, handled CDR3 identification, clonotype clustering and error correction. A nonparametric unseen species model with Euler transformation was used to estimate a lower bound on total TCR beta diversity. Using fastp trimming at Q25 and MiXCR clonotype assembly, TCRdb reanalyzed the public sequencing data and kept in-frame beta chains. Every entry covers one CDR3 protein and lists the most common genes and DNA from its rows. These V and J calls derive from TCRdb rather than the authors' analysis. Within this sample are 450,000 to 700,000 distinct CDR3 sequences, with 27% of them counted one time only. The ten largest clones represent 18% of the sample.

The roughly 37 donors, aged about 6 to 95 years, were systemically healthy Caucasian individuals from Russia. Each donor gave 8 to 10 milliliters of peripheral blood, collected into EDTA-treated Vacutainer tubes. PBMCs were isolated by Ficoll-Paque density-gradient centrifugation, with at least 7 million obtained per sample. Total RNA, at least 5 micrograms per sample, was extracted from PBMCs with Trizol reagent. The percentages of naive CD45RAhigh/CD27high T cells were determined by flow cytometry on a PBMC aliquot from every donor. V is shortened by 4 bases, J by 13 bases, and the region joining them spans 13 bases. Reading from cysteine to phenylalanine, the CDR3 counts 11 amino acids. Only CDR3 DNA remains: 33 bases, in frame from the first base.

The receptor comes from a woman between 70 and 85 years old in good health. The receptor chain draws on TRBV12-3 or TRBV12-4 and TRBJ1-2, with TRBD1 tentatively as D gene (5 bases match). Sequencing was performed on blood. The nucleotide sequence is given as TGTGCCAGCAGTTACCGCGGGGGATGCACCTTC. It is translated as CASSYRGGCTF.